One sample yielded the 28 T cell receptor beta chains listed below, sequenced in a study of shared clonotypes between healthy human individuals (dated by TCRdb to the early 2020s). CD8 naive samples consisted of CD45RO-negative cells that were positively selected for CCR7, yielding a CD45RA+CCR7+ population without TemRA cells. Libraries were prepared through the immunoSEQ multiplex PCR assay. The table comes from immuneACCESS by way of TCRdb, which keeps in-frame sequences with V and J called. Part of the clones is missing from these tables; in studies checked, under half for an unresolved V gene and the rest for unknown reasons. The sample table lists hundreds of thousands of clones, around 96% of them with a count of one. The top ten clonotypes cover less than 0.25% of the sample. The sequenced material came from naive CD8+ T cells sorted from blood. In light of the paper, this sample's cell subset or site label describes: CD45RA+CCR7+. These receptors were obtained from a young man in good health.

The chain has TRBV7-9 and TRBJ1-2, with 7 positions matching TRBD1. Trimming cost V 5 bases and J 7 bases; bases outside gene matches: 4. Germline V lookup: CDR1 SEHNR, CDR2 FQNEAQ (reference sequence). The CDR3 is made up of 12 amino acids. The CDR3 nucleotides are TGTGCCAGCAGCGTGGACAGGAGTGGCTACACCTTC. The encoded protein is CASSVDRSGYTF. The full variable domain, in which reference TRBV7-9 and TRBJ1-2 provide the parts outside the CDR3, is DTGVSQNPRHKITKRGQNVTFRCDPISEHNRLYWYRQTLGQGPEFLTYFQNEAQLEKSRLLSDRFSAERPKGSFSTLEIQRTEQGDSAMYLCASSVDRSGYTFGSGTRLTVV.

The sample holds one count of this clone. The genes are TRBV25-1 and TRBJ1-2; no clear D gene. The CDR3 length is 14 residues. Germline V gene sequence: CDR1 MGHDK, CDR2 SYGVNS. The germline V and J ends were trimmed by 3 bases and 5 bases, with 13 bases remaining between them. CDR3 in DNA: TGTGCCAGCAGTGATGGTCGGATCGATTATGGCTACACCTTC. As protein: CASSDGRIDYGYTF.

The V gene is TRBV5-4, the J gene TRBJ2-3; 10 bases align to TRBD2. V dropped 0 bases and J dropped 6; count of bases not matched to a gene: 7. Germline CDR1 reads SGHNT; CDR2 reads YYREEE (reference sequence). This CDR3 has 16 residues. In nucleotides, the CDR3 is TGTGCCAGCAGCTTGGGGCTAGCGGGAGTAGTCGATACGCAGTATTTT. Its protein product is CASSLGLAGVVDTQYF.

This chain connects TRBV21-1 to TRBJ1-2; the tabulated D call, TRBD1, remains unverified against the DNA. TRBV21-1 is classified as a pseudogene. The CDR3 extends over 18 amino acids. CDR3 protein: CASSKARDRGEANYGYTF. The CDR3 DNA reads as TGTGCCAGCAGCAAAGCCCGGGACAGGGGGGAGGCTAACTATGGCTACACCTTC.

V usage is TRBV7-9 and J usage is TRBJ2-7, with TRBD1 matching 9 bases. The CDR3 is 15 residues long. The V and J ends lost 5 bases and 2 bases, in that order; junction bases with no gene match: 7. CDR1 is SEHNR and CDR2 is FQNEAQ in the germline V gene (reference sequence). CDR3 sequence: CASSAPGQGPYEQYF. CDR3 nucleotide sequence: TGTGCCAGCAGCGCTCCGGGACAGGGACCCTACGAGCAGTACTTC.

As regards this clone: One end of the junction does not line up with germline, which may come from a read error. The chain recombines TRBV15 with TRBJ2-7; the match to TRBD2 covers 8 bases. Germline CDR1 LNHNV, CDR2 YYDKDF (reference sequence). This CDR3 contains 15 residues. The CDR3 loop reads CATRRGLAGQYEQYF. CDR3 nucleotides: TGTGCCACCAGAAGAGGCCTAGCGGGCCAATACGAGCAGTACTTC.

This chain links TRBV7-2 with TRBJ1-5; D gene ambiguous. In germline, CDR1 is SGHTA, CDR2 FQGNSA. CDR3 size: 16 residues. V lost 1 base and J lost 1, with 11 bases in between. The DNA of the CDR3 is TGTGCCAGCAGCTTAGGTCGGGGATTCAGCAATCAGCCCCAGCATTTT. This codes for CASSLGRGFSNQPQHF.

This clone appeared once. The gene calls are TRBV9 and TRBJ1-2; no clear D gene. The CDR3 is 14 amino acids. V lost 1 base, J lost 0 bases, and 7 bases lay in between. Germline V lookup: CDR1 SGDLS, CDR2 YYNGEE. CDR3 loop: CASSVTTANYGYTF. CDR3 DNA sequence: TGTGCCAGCAGCGTAACAACAGCTAACTATGGCTACACCTTC. Using reference TRBV9 and TRBJ1-2 for the parts outside the CDR3, the full variable domain is DSGVTQTPKHLITATGQRVTLRCSPRSGDLSVYWYQQSLDQGLQFLIQYYNGEERAKGNILERFSAQQFPDLHSELNLSSLELGDSALYFCASSVTTANYGYTFGSGTRLTVV.

V gene TRBV27 combines with J gene TRBJ2-7; TRBD1 matches at 8 bases. Trimming took 2 bases from V and 5 from J; bases not matched to a gene: 8. Germline V gene data show CDR1 as MNHEY and CDR2 as SMNVEV (reference sequence). There are 15 residues in the CDR3. This chain's CDR3 is CASSLIPDRGNEQYF. The DNA for the CDR3 is TGTGCCAGCAGTTTAATCCCAGACAGGGGAAACGAGCAGTACTTC.

The chain combines TRBV7-2 with TRBJ2-7; D remains ambiguous. This CDR3 has 17 amino acids. V was clipped by 3 bases and J by 5 bases, with 23 bases between them. From germline, CDR1 is SGHTA and CDR2 FQGNSA. The CDR3 sequence is CASSFPRSGESVDEQYF. In DNA, the CDR3 is TGTGCCAGCAGCTTCCCGCGCTCAGGAGAGTCCGTCGACGAGCAGTACTTC.

This clone is a singleton in its sample. The chain couples TRBV19 to TRBJ2-7; D remains ambiguous. This CDR3 has 13 amino acids. Trimming took off 9 bases at V and 2 bases at J, with 14 bases between the two ends. CDR1 LNHDA and CDR2 SQIVND come from the germline V gene (reference sequence). CDR3 in DNA: TGTGCCAGCCCGAAAGTCCCCACCTACGAGCAGTACTTC. As protein: CASPKVPTYEQYF.

This chain uses TRBV7-9 with TRBJ2-1, with D perhaps assigned TRBD1 or TRBD2 (5 bases each). Germline values: CDR1 SEHNR, CDR2 FQNEAQ (reference sequence). This CDR3 has 15 residues. V was pared by 3 bases and J by 8 bases, with 17 bases between. CDR3 sequence (DNA): TGTGCCAGCAGCTTCCGGGACCCAAACGTATATGAGCAGTTCTTC. It specifies CASSFRDPNVYEQFF.

The chain links TRBV19 to TRBJ2-7; 8 positions match TRBD2. The CDR3 runs 18 residues. The trim removed 3 bases at V and 3 bases at J, leaving 16 bases unmatched. Per the germline V gene, CDR1 is LNHDA and CDR2 is SQIVND (reference sequence). CDR3 in DNA: TGTGCCAGTAGTATTCTCTGGGTACGGGAGGGGCCAAACTACGAGCAGTACTTC. Protein product: CASSILWVREGPNYEQYF.

The rearrangement joins TRBV7-9 to TRBJ2-1; weak D call: TRBD2 (6 bases). The CDR3 totals 15 residues. CDR1 SEHNR and CDR2 FQNEAQ come from the germline V gene (reference sequence). V was shortened by 5 bases and J by 6 bases, with 17 bases between the two germline ends. DNA for the CDR3: TGTGCCAGCAGCCCGGGGGACGGCTACCCCAATGAGCAGTTCTTC. Its translation is CASSPGDGYPNEQFF. Full variable domain (rest looked up from reference TRBV7-9 and TRBJ2-1): DTGVSQNPRHKITKRGQNVTFRCDPISEHNRLYWYRQTLGQGPEFLTYFQNEAQLEKSRLLSDRFSAERPKGSFSTLEIQRTEQGDSAMYLCASSPGDGYPNEQFFGPGTRLTVL.

The chain is built from TRBV7-8 and TRBJ2-1, with TRBD2 matching 7 bases. With V trimmed by 5 bases and J by 4 bases, 8 bases remained unmatched. This CDR3 is built from 15 residues. CDR1 is SGHVS, CDR2 FQNEAQ, per germline. The CDR3 sequence is CASSPGTTDYNEQFF. The CDR3 DNA sequence: TGTGCCAGCAGCCCCGGGACTACCGATTACAATGAGCAGTTCTTC.

The chain carries TRBV4-1 and TRBJ2-6; D unresolved. CDR1 is MGHRA and CDR2 is YSYEKL in the germline V gene. The CDR3 totals 13 residues. The ends were cut back, 10 bases at V and 6 bases at J, with 13 bases in the middle. The chain's CDR3 is CAIFNEAANVLTF. CDR3 coding DNA: TGCGCCATCTTTAACGAGGCGGCCAACGTCCTGACTTTC.

The genes are TRBV5-6 and TRBJ2-3, with D uncertain. This CDR3 is built from 15 residues. Trimming cost V 0 bases and J 3 bases, with 11 bases left between them. Germline-derived CDR1 and CDR2 are SGHDT and YYEEEE. This chain's CDR3 is CASSLVWPATDTQYF. The CDR3 DNA reads as TGTGCCAGCAGCTTGGTTTGGCCAGCGACAGATACGCAGTATTTT.

In nucleotides, the CDR3 is TGTGCCCGCCAACGGAAAGGGACGCAAAGCTCCTACAATGAGCAGTTCTTC. Translation: CARQRKGTQSSYNEQFF. The chain couples TRBV2 to TRBJ2-1, with D tentatively TRBD1 or TRBD2 (5 bases each). CDR1 is SNHLY, CDR2 FYNNEI, per germline. The CDR3 sequence is 17 residues long. V was clipped by 11 bases and J by 0 bases, with 23 bases between them.

The table lists this clone with a few counts. The sample contains more than one DNA sequence encoding this CDR3. The genes are TRBV19 and TRBJ1-1; 9 bases are a match to TRBD1. Losses at the gene ends were 4 bases for V and 0 bases for J; bases not matched to a gene: 9. CDR3 length: 17 amino acids. Germline loops: CDR1 LNHDA, CDR2 SQIVND (reference sequence). CDR3 coding DNA: TGTGCCAGTAGTACAACCCGACAGGGGGTATTGAACACTGAAGCTTTCTTT. Translating gives CASSTTRQGVLNTEAFF.

The gene calls are TRBV19 and TRBJ2-7, with TRBD2 as a possible D gene (5 bases). V lost 8 bases to trimming and J lost 2 bases, with 13 bases between them. This CDR3 contains 13 residues. Germline CDR1 LNHDA, CDR2 SQIVND (reference sequence). The CDR3 here is CASGLRGTYEQYF. CDR3 DNA sequence: TGTGCCAGTGGTCTACGAGGGACCTACGAGCAGTACTTC.

The genes are TRBV9 and TRBJ2-3, with 7 bases that match TRBD2. Trimming cost V 4 bases and J 0 bases; bases outside gene matches: 8. The CDR3 sequence is 16 residues long. Germline CDR1 SGDLS, CDR2 YYNGEE. In DNA form, the CDR3 reads TGTGCCAGCAGCTTGGCCCGTAGCGGGAGCACAGATACGCAGTATTTT. Translating gives CASSLARSGSTDTQYF.

V and J are TRBV19 and TRBJ2-1, with TRBD2 matching 15 bases. The CDR3 contains 14 residues. Germline-derived CDR1 and CDR2 are LNHDA and SQIVND (reference sequence). The V segment lost 4 bases and the J segment 10 bases; nucleotides outside the gene matches: 2. The CDR3 DNA sequence: TGTGCCAGTAGTAAGGGACTAGCGGGAGGAGAGCAGTTCTTC. Translating it yields CASSKGLAGGEQFF.

CDR3 nucleotide sequence: TGTGCCAGCAGCCCGTACGTCCCGGGACAGGGGCCCTACGAGCAGTACTTC. It translates to CASSPYVPGQGPYEQYF. This chain uses TRBV7-8 with TRBJ2-7, with 10 bases matching TRBD1. The ends lost 5 bases at V and 2 bases at J; junction bases unmatched: 12. Germline CDR1 is SGHVS and CDR2 is FQNEAQ. This CDR3 is 17 amino acids long.

This chain connects TRBV7-6 to TRBJ1-1; possibly TRBD1 for D (6 bases). Per the germline V gene, CDR1 is SGHVS and CDR2 is FNYEAQ. The CDR3 extends over 15 amino acids. V lost 5 bases and J lost 0, with 13 bases in between. CDR3 bases: TGTGCCAGCAGCCCGGCCGGACAGTTGAACACTGAAGCTTTCTTT. It codes for CASSPAGQLNTEAFF.

The chain carries TRBV6-1 and TRBJ2-2; 8 nucleotides line up with TRBD2. The CDR3 has 16 residues. Trimming at V came to 3 bases and at J to 8 bases, leaving 11 bases not matched to a gene. Germline V gene sequence: CDR1 MNHNS, CDR2 SASEGT. The CDR3, as DNA: TGTGCCAGCAGTGAGCCGGGACTAGTGAGGATGGGGGAGCTGTTTTTT. This translates into CASSEPGLVRMGELFF.

The chain recombines TRBV7-2 with TRBJ1-2; D remains ambiguous. V lost 3 bases to trimming and J lost 4 bases, with 9 bases between them. Germline V gives CDR1 SGHTA, CDR2 FQGNSA. This CDR3 region has 13 residues. CDR3 nucleotide sequence: TGTGCCAGCAGCTTCCCATCGAGCTATGGCTACACCTTC. Its protein product is CASSFPSSYGYTF.

V usage is TRBV27 and J usage is TRBJ2-1; TRBD2 matches at 12 bases. The CDR3 is 14 amino acids. CDR1 is MNHEY, CDR2 SMNVEV, per germline (reference sequence). With V trimmed by 8 bases and J by 8 bases, 7 bases remained unmatched. This CDR3 reads CASAAGLAGYEQFF. Here the CDR3 DNA reads TGTGCCAGCGCTGCGGGACTAGCGGGCTATGAGCAGTTCTTC.

The chain is built from TRBV4-1 and TRBJ2-5, with no clear D. Germline loops: CDR1 MGHRA, CDR2 YSYEKL. The CDR3 is 13 residues long. V was shortened by 1 base and J by 5 bases, with 8 bases between the two germline ends. DNA for the CDR3: TGCGCCAGCAGCCAAGTTATGGGGGAGACCCAGTACTTC. It yields the protein CASSQVMGETQYF.